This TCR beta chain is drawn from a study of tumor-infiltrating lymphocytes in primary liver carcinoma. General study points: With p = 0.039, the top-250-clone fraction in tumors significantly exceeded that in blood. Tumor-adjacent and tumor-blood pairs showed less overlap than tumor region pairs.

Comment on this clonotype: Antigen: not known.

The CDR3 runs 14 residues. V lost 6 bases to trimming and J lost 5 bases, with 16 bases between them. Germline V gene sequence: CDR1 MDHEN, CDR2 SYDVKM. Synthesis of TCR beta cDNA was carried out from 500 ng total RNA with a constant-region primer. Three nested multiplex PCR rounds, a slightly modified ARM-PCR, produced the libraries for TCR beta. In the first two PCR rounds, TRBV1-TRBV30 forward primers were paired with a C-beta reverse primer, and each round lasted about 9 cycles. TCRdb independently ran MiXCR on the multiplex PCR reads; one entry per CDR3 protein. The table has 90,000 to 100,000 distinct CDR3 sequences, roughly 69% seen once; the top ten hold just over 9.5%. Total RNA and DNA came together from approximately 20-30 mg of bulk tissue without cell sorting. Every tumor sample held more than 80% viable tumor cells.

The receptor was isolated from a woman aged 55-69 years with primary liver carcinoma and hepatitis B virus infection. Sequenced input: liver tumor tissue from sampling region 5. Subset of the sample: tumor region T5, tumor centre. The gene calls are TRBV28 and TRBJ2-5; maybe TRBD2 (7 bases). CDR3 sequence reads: CASSKLGGGETQYF. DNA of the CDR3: TGTGCCAGCAGCAAACTAGGGGGGGGGGAGACCCAGTACTTC.